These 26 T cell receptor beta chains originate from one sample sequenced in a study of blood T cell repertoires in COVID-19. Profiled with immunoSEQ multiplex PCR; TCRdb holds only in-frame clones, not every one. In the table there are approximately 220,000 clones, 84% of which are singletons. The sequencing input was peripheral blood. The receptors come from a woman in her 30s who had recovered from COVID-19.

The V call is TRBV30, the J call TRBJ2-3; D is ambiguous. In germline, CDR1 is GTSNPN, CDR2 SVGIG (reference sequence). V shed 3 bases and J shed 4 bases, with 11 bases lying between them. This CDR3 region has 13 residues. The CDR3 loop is CAWRSLSPDTQYF. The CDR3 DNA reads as TGTGCCTGGAGGTCTTTGAGCCCAGATACGCAGTATTTT.

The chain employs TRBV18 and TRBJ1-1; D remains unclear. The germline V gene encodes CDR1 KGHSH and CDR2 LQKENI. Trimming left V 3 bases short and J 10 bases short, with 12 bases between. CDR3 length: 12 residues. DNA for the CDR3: TGTGCCAGCTCACCCTCTAGTCGGGGAGCTTTCTTT. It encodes CASSPSSRGAFF.

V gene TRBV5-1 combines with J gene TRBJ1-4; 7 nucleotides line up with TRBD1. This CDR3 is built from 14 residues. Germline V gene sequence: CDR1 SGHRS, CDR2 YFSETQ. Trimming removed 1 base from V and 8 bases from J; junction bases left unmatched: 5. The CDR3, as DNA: TGCGCCAGCAGCTTGAGGGACAGTTACGAAAAACTGTTTTTT. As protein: CASSLRDSYEKLFF.

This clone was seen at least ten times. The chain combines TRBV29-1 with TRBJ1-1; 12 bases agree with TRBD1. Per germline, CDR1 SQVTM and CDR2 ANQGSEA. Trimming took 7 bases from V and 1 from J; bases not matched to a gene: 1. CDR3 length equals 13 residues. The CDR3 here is CSGGQGANTEAFF. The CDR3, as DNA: TGCAGCGGGGGACAGGGGGCGAACACTGAAGCTTTCTTT.

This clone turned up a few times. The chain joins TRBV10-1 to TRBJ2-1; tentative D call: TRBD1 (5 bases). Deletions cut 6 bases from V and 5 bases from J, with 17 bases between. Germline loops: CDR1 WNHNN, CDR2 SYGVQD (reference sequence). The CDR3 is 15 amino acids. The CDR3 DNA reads TGCGCCAGCAGCGCCCCGGGTATGGGGCACAATGAGCAGTTCTTC. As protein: CASSAPGMGHNEQFF.

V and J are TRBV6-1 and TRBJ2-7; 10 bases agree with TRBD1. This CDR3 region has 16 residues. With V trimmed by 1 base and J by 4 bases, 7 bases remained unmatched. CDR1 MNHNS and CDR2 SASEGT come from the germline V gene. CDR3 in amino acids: CASSEGGPGQGYEQYF. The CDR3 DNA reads TGTGCCAGCAGTGAAGGGGGGCCGGGACAGGGGTACGAGCAGTACTTC.

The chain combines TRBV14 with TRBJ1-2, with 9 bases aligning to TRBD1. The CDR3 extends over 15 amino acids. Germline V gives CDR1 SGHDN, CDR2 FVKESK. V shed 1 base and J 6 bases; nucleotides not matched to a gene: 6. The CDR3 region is CASSQVSGQGNGYTF. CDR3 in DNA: TGTGCCAGCAGCCAAGTTTCAGGACAGGGGAATGGCTACACCTTC.

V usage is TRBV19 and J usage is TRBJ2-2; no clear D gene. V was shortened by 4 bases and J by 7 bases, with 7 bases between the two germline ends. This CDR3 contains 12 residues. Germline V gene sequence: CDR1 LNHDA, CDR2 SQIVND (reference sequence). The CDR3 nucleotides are TGTGCCAGTAGTAGCGGTGGCGGGGAGCTGTTTTTT. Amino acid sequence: CASSSGGGELFF.

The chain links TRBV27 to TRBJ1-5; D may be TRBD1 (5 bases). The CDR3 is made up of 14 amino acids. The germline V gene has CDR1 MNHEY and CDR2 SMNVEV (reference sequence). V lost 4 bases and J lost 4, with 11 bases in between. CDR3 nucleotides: TGTGCCAGCAGTTCAACAGGCTCAAATCAGCCCCAGCATTTT. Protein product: CASSSTGSNQPQHF.

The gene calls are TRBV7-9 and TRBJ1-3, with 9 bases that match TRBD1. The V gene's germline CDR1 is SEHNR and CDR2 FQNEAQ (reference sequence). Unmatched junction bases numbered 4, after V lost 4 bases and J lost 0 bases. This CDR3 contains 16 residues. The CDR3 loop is CASSWGQGSSGNTIYF. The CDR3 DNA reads TGTGCCAGCAGCTGGGGACAGGGTAGCTCTGGAAACACCATATATTTT.

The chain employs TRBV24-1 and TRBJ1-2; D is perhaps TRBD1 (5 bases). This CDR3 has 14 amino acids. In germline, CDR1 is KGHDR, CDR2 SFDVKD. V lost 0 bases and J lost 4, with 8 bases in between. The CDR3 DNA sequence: TGTGCCACCAGTGATTTGTCCCAGGGCTATGGCTACACCTTC. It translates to CATSDLSQGYGYTF.

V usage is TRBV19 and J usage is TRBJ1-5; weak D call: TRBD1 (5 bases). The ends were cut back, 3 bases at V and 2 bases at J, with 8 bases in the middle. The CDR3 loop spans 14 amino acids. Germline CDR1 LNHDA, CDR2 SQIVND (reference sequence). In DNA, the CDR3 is TGTGCCAGTAGTATGAGCAGGGGCAATCAGCCCCAGCATTTT. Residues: CASSMSRGNQPQHF.

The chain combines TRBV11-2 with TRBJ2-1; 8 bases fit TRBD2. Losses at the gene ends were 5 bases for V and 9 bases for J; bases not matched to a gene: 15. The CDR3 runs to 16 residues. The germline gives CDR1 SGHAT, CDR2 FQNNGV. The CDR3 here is CASSPTRTSRLSEQFF. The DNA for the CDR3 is TGTGCCAGCAGCCCAACGCGGACTAGCCGGTTGTCTGAGCAGTTCTTC.

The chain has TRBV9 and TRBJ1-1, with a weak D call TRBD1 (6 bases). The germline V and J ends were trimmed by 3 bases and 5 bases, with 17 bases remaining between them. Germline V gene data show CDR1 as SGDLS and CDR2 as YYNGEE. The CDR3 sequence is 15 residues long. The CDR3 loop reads CASSAGGAGLTEAFF. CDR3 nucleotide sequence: TGTGCCAGCAGCGCGGGGGGCGCGGGATTGACTGAAGCTTTCTTT.

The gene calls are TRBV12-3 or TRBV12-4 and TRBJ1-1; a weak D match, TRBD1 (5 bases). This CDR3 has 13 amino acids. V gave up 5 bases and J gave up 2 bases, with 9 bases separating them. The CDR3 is CASSDSRNTEAFF. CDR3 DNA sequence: TGTGCCAGCAGTGACAGCAGAAACACTGAAGCTTTCTTT.

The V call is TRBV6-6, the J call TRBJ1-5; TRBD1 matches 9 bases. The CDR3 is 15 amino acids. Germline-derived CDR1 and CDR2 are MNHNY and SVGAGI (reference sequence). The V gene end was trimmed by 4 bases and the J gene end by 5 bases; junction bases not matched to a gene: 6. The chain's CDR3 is CASSFPGQGHQPQHF. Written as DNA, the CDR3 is TGTGCCAGCAGTTTCCCGGGACAGGGCCATCAGCCCCAGCATTTT.

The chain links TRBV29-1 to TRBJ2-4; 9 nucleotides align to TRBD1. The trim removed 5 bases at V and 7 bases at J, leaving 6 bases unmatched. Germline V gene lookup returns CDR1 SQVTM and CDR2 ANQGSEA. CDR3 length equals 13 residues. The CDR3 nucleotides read TGCAGCGTTCCCGGACAGGGGCTGAACATTCAGTACTTC. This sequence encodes CSVPGQGLNIQYF.

This chain's CDR3 is CASSAQGYNEQFF. CDR3 nucleotides: TGTGCCAGCAGCGCCCAGGGGTACAATGAGCAGTTCTTC. The gene calls are TRBV6-5 and TRBJ2-1; D is perhaps TRBD1 (6 bases). Germline CDR1 MNHEY, CDR2 SVGAGI. Trimming removed 6 bases from V and 4 bases from J, with 10 bases in between. The CDR3 is made up of 13 amino acids.

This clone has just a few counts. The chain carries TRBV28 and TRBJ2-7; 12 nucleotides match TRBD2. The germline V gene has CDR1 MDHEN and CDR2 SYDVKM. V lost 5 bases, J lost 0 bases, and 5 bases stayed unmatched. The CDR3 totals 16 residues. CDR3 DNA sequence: TGTGCCAGCAGTCACGGACTAGCGGGAAACTCCTACGAGCAGTACTTC. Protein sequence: CASSHGLAGNSYEQYF.

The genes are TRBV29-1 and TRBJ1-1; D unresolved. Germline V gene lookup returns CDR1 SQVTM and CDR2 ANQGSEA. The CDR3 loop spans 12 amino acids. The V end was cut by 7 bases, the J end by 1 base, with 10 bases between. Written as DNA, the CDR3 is TGCAGCGCAAGTCGGGGGAACACTGAAGCTTTCTTT. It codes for CSASRGNTEAFF.

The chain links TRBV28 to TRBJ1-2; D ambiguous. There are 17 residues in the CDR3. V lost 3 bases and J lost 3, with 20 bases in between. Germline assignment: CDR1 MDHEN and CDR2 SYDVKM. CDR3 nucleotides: TGTGCCAGCAGTTTTCCTTCTGGGAACGGGGTGGACTATGGCTACACCTTC. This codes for CASSFPSGNGVDYGYTF.

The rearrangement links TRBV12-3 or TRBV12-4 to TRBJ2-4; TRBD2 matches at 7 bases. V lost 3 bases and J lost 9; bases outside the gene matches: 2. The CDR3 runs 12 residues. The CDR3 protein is CASSLGLSIQYF. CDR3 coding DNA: TGTGCCAGCAGTTTGGGACTATCCATTCAGTACTTC.

CDR3 protein: CAGGQGYSYEQYF. Written as DNA, the CDR3 is TGTGCCGGGGGACAGGGGTACTCCTACGAGCAGTACTTC. The chain combines TRBV6-6 with TRBJ2-7; 10 bases match TRBD1. Germline trimming cut 11 bases from V and 0 bases from J; bases unmatched to any gene: 4. CDR1 is MNHNY, CDR2 SVGAGI, per germline (reference sequence). CDR3 size: 13 residues.

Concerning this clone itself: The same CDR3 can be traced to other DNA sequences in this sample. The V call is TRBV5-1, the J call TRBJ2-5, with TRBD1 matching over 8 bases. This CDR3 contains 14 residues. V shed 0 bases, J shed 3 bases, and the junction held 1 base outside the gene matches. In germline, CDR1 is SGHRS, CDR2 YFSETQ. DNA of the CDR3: TGCGCCAGCAGCTTGGCAGGGGGCGAAGAGACCCAGTACTTC. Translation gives CASSLAGGEETQYF.

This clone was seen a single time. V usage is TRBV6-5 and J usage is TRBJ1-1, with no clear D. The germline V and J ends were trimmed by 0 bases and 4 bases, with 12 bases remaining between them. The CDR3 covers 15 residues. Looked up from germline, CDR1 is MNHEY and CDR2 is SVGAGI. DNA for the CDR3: TGTGCCAGCAGTTACTCGGCGGGCCTAGGCACTGAAGCTTTCTTT. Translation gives CASSYSAGLGTEAFF.

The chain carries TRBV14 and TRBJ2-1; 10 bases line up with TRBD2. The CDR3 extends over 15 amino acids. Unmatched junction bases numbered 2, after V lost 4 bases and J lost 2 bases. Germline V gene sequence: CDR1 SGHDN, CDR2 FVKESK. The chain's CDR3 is CASSRAGGPYNEQFF. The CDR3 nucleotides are TGTGCCAGCAGCCGAGCGGGAGGGCCCTACAATGAGCAGTTCTTC.